The table lists the clone carrying this TCR beta chain with many counts. Its antigen is unidentified. Trimming removed 5 bases at V and 2 bases at J, with 22 bases between. Germline V gene lookup returns CDR1 SGHAT and CDR2 FQDESV (reference sequence). The CDR3 loop spans 17 amino acids. Newly diagnosed hyperthyroidism, duration under 2 months, in patients aged 18 to 65. Each diagnosis was grounded in clinical symptoms, serum thyroxine and TRAb, thyroid ultrasound, and orbital computed tomography. The data were taken from a study of T cells in Graves' hyperthyroidism and ophthalmopathy. Turning to the study itself: At initial diagnosis, before any treatment had begun, peripheral blood was obtained. Study-level points and caveats: Blood held most thyroid clonotypes expanded above 0.001 frequency.

RNA transcripts gave rise to amplified TCR beta CDR3 regions. Researchers ran a first-round RT-PCR on the TCR CDR3 using the HTBI primer set. Using its own MiXCR run on the multiplex PCR reads, TCRdb lists one record per CDR3 protein. The data show hundreds of thousands of distinct CDR3 sequences, roughly 19% seen once. The V gene is TRBV11-1, the J gene TRBJ2-7, with D perhaps TRBD1 (8 bases). Specimen: blood. The clonotype originates from a woman younger than 30 with Graves' hyperthyroidism. The CDR3 DNA follows: TGTGCCAGCAGCCCCAGGACAGGGAGGGTAGTGGCCTACGAGCAGTACTTC. Translated: CASSPRTGRVVAYEQYF.